This T cell receptor beta chain is drawn from a study of OX40 agonist ivuxolimab in advanced cancers. The overall study: Six ivuxolimab dose levels, 0.01 to 10 mg/kg, were given intravenously every 2 weeks. Three patients responded partially, comprising one with hepatocellular carcinoma and two with cutaneous melanoma. Points from the study as a whole: By week 6 at 0.1 to 3.0 mg/kg, blood CD4+ and CD8+ T cells had expanded clonally. On average, CD8+ T cells had more expanded clones than CD4+.

Remarks on this clone: Its target is unknown.

Profiling relied on immunoSEQ multiplex PCR, and the TCRdb table lists in-frame clones only, not all of them. The sample has around 30,000 clones, about nine tenths seen once; the top ten hold about a quarter. The sequence was obtained from an adult with an advanced solid tumor such as melanoma, head and neck, liver or kidney cancer. The material sequenced was CD4+ or CD8+ T cells sorted from blood, taken in a trial of the OX40 agonist ivuxolimab.

The CDR3 sequence: CASSVSRRVTDTQYF. The CDR3 nucleotides read TGCGCCAGCAGTGTTAGTAGGAGGGTTACAGATACGCAGTATTTT. J is TRBJ2-3 and V is TRBV10-1; D is perhaps TRBD2 (6 bases). V shed 4 bases and J shed 3 bases, with 14 bases lying between them. The CDR3 is 15 residues long. Germline assignment: CDR1 WNHNN and CDR2 SYGVQD (reference sequence).